This entry lists 5 T cell receptor beta chains sequenced from one sample in a study of cytomegalovirus exposure and HLA in healthy donors. In the PCR, 60 Vbeta and 13 Jbeta primers were used. Clones were sequenced by immunoSEQ multiplex PCR, and TCRdb holds only the in-frame ones, with some missing. Found here are approximately 96,000 clones; the top ten clones hold more than 5.5%. Sequencing was carried out using PBMCs. These receptors originate from a girl between 10 and 17 years old in good health and CMV-seropositive.

This rearrangement joins TRBV4-1 to TRBJ2-2; TRBD1 aligns across 9 bases. The CDR3 is made up of 16 amino acids. Germline CDR1 is MGHRA and CDR2 is YSYEKL. V lost 4 bases, J lost 4 bases, and 7 bases stayed unmatched. CDR3 nucleotides: TGCGCCAGCAGCCGAAACAGGGGGCGAGGCACCGGGGAGCTGTTTTTT. This codes for CASSRNRGRGTGELFF.

CDR3 loop: CASSEGQLNYGYTF. The CDR3 DNA reads as TGTGCCAGCAGCGAGGGACAGCTTAACTATGGCTACACCTTC. V usage is TRBV5-4 and J usage is TRBJ1-2, with 7 bases identical to TRBD1. V shed 4 bases, J shed 1 base, and the junction held 4 bases outside the gene matches. This CDR3 region has 14 residues. Germline CDR1 and CDR2: SGHNT and YYREEE (reference sequence). The full variable domain, in which reference TRBV5-4 and TRBJ1-2 provide the parts outside the CDR3, is ETGVTQSPTHLIKTRGQQVTLRCSSQSGHNTVSWYQQALGQGPQFIFQYYREEENGRGNFPPRFSGLQFPNYSSELNVNALELDDSALYLCASSEGQLNYGYTFGSGTRLTVV.

The chain has TRBV7-9 and TRBJ2-1; D is perhaps TRBD1 (6 bases). Trimming took off 3 bases at V and 5 bases at J, with 11 bases between the two ends. The CDR3 is made up of 14 amino acids. Germline CDR1 SEHNR, CDR2 FQNEAQ (reference sequence). The CDR3 is CASSLSGADNEQFF. CDR3 DNA: TGTGCCAGCAGCTTGTCAGGGGCCGACAATGAGCAGTTCTTC.

The rearrangement uses TRBV14 and TRBJ2-5; D is perhaps TRBD2 (6 bases). The germline gives CDR1 SGHDN, CDR2 FVKESK. The germline V and J ends were trimmed by 2 bases and 5 bases, with 15 bases remaining between them. This CDR3 comprises 15 residues. In DNA form, the CDR3 reads TGTGCCAGCAGCCAACGCGGGGTGGGGAGGGAGACCCAGTACTTC. This codes for CASSQRGVGRETQYF.

The rearrangement links TRBV6-6 to TRBJ2-1; TRBD2 matches at 9 bases. The J segment lost 5 bases and the V segment lost 7 bases, leaving 9 bases of the junction unmatched. CDR3 size: 15 residues. Looked up from germline, CDR1 is MNHNY and CDR2 is SVGAGI (reference sequence). The CDR3, as DNA: TGTGCCAGCACCCCTATTGCGGGGGGGAACAATGAGCAGTTCTTC. It is translated as CASTPIAGGNNEQFF.